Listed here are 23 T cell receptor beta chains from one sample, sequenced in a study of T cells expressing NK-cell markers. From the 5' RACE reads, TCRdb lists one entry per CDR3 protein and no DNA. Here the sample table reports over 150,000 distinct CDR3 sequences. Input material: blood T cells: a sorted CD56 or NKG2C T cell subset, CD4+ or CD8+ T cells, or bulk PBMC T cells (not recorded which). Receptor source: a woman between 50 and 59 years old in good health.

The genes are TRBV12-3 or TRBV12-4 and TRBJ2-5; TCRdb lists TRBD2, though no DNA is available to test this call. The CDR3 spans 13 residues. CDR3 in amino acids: CASTLGGVETQYF.

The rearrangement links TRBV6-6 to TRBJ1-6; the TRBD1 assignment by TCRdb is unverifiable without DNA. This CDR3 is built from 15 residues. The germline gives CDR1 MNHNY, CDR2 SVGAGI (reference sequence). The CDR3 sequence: CATFPSGSYNSPLHF.

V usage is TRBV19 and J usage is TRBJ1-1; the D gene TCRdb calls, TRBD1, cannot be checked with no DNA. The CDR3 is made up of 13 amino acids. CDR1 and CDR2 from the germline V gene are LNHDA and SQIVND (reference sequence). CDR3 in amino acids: CASGKGLNTEAFF.

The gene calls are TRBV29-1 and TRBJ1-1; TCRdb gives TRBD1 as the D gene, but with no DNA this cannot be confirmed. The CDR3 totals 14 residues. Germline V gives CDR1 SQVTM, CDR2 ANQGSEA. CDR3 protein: CSVEGAMGDTEAFF.

CDR3 region: CASRLLGYGYTF. This chain connects TRBV6-2 or TRBV6-3 to TRBJ1-2. The CDR3 consists of 12 residues. Germline V gives CDR1 MNHEY, CDR2 SVGEGT.

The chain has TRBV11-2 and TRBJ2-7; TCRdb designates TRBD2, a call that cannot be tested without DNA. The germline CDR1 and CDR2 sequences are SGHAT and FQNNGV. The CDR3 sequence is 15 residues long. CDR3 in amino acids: CASSHRSGRSYEQYF. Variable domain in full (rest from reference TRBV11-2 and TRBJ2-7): EAGVAQSPRYKIIEKRQSVAFWCNPISGHATLYWYQQILGQGPKLLIQFQNNGVVDDSQLPKDRFSAERLKGVDSTLKIQPAKLEDSAVYLCASSHRSGRSYEQYFGPGTRLTVT.

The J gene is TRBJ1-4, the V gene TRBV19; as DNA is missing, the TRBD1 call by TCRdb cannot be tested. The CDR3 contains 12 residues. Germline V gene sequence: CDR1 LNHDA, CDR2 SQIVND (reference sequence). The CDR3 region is CASGGGGEKLFF.

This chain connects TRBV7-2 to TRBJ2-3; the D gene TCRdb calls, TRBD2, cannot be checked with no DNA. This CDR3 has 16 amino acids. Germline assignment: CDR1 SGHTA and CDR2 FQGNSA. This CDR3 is CASSLVPSGRTYTQYF.

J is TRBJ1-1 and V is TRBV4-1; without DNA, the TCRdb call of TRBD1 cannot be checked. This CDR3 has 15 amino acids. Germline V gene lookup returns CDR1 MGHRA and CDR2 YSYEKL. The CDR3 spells CASSQEDRENTEAFF.

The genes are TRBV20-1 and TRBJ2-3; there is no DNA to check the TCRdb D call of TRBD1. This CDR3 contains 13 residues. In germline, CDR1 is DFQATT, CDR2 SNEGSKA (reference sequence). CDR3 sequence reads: CSAPFGITDTQYF.

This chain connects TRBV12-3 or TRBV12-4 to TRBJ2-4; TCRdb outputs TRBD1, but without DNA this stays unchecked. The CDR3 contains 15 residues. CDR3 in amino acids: CASSPWGRGQNIQYF.

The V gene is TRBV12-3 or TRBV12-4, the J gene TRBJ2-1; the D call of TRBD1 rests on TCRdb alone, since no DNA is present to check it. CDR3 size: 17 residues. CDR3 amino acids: CASSLSRPGTGDYEQFF.

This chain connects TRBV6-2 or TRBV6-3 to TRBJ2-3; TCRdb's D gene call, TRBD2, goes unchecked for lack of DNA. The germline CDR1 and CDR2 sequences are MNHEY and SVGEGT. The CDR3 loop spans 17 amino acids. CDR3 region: CASSYSIIAGVTDTQYF.

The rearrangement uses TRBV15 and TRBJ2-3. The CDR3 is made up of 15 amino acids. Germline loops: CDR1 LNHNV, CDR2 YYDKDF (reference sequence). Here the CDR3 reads CATSRDLGGTDTQYF.

CDR3 loop: CASQRGVAGDGEQFF. The V and J genes are TRBV4-1 and TRBJ2-1; there is no DNA to check the TCRdb D call of TRBD2. The CDR3 sequence is 15 residues long. Germline V gene lookup returns CDR1 MGHRA and CDR2 YSYEKL.

The CDR3 region is CSARDLGGSTYEQYF. This chain links TRBV20-1 with TRBJ2-7; TCRdb reports TRBD2, a call that lacks DNA to check it against. CDR1 and CDR2 from the germline V gene are DFQATT and SNEGSKA (reference sequence). The CDR3 runs to 15 residues.

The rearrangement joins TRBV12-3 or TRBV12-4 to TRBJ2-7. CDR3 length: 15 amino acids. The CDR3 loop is CASNDGTWNSYEQYF.

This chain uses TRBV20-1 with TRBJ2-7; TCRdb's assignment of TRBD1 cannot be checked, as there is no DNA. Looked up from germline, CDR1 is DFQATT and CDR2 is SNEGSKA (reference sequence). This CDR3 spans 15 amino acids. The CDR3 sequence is CSARDRDREVYEQYF.

CDR3 protein: CASGTGGQGVETQYF. The chain combines TRBV27 with TRBJ2-5; absent DNA, TCRdb's TRBD1 call cannot be checked. The CDR3 runs to 15 residues. Germline lookup yields CDR1 MNHEY and CDR2 SMNVEV (reference sequence).

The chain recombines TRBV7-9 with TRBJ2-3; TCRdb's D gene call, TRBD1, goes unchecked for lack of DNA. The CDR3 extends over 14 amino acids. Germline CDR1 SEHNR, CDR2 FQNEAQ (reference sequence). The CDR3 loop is CASSFVLSSDTQYF.

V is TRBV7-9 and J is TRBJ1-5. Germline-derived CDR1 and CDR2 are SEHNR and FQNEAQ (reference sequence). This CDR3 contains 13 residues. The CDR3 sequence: CASSLGGLQPQHF. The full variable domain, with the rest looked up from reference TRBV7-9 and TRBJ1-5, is DTGVSQNPRHKITKRGQNVTFRCDPISEHNRLYWYRQTLGQGPEFLTYFQNEAQLEKSRLLSDRFSAERPKGSFSTLEIQRTEQGDSAMYLCASSLGGLQPQHFGDGTRLSIL.

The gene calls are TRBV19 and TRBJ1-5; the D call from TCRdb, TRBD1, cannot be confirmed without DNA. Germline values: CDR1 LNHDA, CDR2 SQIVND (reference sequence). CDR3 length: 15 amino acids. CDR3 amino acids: CASSLGDGARQPQHF.

CDR3 sequence reads: CASSLVGALGTDTQYF. The gene calls are TRBV27 and TRBJ2-3; TCRdb picks TRBD1, but there is no DNA to check that call. The CDR3 has 16 amino acids. Germline assignment: CDR1 MNHEY and CDR2 SMNVEV (reference sequence).